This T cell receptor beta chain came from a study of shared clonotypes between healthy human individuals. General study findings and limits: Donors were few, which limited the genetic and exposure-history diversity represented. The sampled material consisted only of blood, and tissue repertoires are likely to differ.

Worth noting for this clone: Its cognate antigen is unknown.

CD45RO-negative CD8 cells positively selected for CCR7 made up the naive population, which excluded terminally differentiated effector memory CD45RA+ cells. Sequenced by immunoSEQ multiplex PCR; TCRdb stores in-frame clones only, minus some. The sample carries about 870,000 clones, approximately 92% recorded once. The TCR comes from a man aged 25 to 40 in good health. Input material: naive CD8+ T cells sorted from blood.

CDR3 DNA sequence: TGCAGCGCCTTGCGGGGTGGCTACGAGCAGTACTTC. Residues: CSALRGGYEQYF. The V gene is TRBV29-1, the J gene TRBJ2-7; tentatively, D is TRBD2 (6 bases). The V end lost 7 bases, the J end lost 3 bases, and 13 bases lay between the germline ends. CDR1 SQVTM and CDR2 ANQGSEA come from the germline V gene. There are 12 residues in the CDR3.